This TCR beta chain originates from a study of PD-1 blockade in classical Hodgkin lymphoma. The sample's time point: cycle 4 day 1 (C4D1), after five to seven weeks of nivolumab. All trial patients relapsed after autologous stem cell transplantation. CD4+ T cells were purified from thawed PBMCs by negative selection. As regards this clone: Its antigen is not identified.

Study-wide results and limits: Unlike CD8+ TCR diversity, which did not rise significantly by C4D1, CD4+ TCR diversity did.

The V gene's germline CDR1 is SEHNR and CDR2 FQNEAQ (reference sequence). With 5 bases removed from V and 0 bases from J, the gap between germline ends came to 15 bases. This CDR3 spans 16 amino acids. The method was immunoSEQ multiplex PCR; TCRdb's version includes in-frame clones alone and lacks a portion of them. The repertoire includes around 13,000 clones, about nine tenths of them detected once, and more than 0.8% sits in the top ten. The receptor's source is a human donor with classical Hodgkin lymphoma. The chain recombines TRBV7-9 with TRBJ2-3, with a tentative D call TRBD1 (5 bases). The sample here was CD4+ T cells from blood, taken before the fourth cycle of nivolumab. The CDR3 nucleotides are TGTGCCAGCAGCCCACCATTTAGACAGAGCACAGATACGCAGTATTTT. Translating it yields CASSPPFRQSTDTQYF.